These T cell receptor beta chains were read from a single sample in a study of cytomegalovirus exposure and HLA in healthy donors. Data came from immunoSEQ multiplex PCR; TCRdb stores just in-frame clones and leaves some out. The table includes about 110,000 clones, about 71% detected once. The specimen was PBMCs. These receptors were collected from a boy aged 5 to 17 in good health and CMV-seronegative. Each CDR3 is given with its conserved first and last residue. D genes are given only for firm matches. A row's size may be missing; if present it is once, few, many or a size class.

d_call: .; j_call: TRBJ2-7; clone_size: .; v_call: TRBV27; cdr3_aa: CASSLSIDSYEQYF; cdr3_nt: TGTGCCAGCAGTTTATCTATTGACAGCTACGAGCAGTACTTC
d_call: .; j_call: TRBJ2-7; clone_size: .; v_call: TRBV6-5; cdr3_aa: CASSSPRRGSYEQYF; cdr3_nt: TGTGCCAGCAGCTCCCCGCGTCGGGGCTCCTACGAGCAGTACTTC
d_call: TRBD1; j_call: TRBJ1-1; clone_size: .; v_call: TRBV2; cdr3_aa: CASIRGRTNTEAFF; cdr3_nt: TGTGCCAGCATCAGGGGGCGGACGAACACTGAAGCTTTCTTT
d_call: .; j_call: TRBJ2-7; clone_size: few; v_call: TRBV10-1; cdr3_aa: CATLGAPTYEQYF; cdr3_nt: TGCGCCACCTTGGGGGCACCTACCTACGAGCAGTACTTC
d_call: .; j_call: TRBJ2-7; clone_size: .; v_call: TRBV4-2; cdr3_aa: CASSQVVSGDSYEQYF; cdr3_nt: TGTGCCAGCAGCCAAGTCGTAAGCGGAGATTCCTACGAGCAGTACTTC
d_call: .; j_call: TRBJ1-2; clone_size: .; v_call: TRBV21-1; cdr3_aa: CASSKYPGQGAGGYTF; cdr3_nt: TGTGCCAGCAGCAAATATCCGGGACAGGGGGCAGGTGGCTACACCTTC
d_call: TRBD2; j_call: TRBJ2-2; clone_size: .; v_call: TRBV13; cdr3_aa: CASSPWGREGRAGELFF; cdr3_nt: TGTGCCAGCAGCCCCTGGGGGCGGGAGGGCCGGGCCGGGGAGCTGTTTTTT
d_call: TRBD2; j_call: TRBJ2-7; clone_size: few; v_call: TRBV29-1; cdr3_aa: CSVELAGYYEQYF; cdr3_nt: TGCAGCGTTGAGTTAGCGGGGTACTACGAGCAGTACTTC
d_call: TRBD1; j_call: TRBJ1-1; clone_size: .; v_call: TRBV7-9; cdr3_aa: CASSSWTGNTEAFF; cdr3_nt: TGTGCCAGCAGCTCCTGGACAGGGAACACTGAAGCTTTCTTT
d_call: TRBD2; j_call: TRBJ2-3; clone_size: .; v_call: TRBV29-1; cdr3_aa: CSVDRWTSGSRDTQYF; cdr3_nt: TGCAGCGTTGATAGGTGGACTAGCGGGAGTAGGGATACGCAGTATTTT
d_call: .; j_call: TRBJ2-2; clone_size: .; v_call: TRBV6-4; cdr3_aa: CASRANYYTGELFF; cdr3_nt: TGTGCCAGCAGGGCCAACTATTACACCGGGGAGCTGTTTTTT
d_call: TRBD1; j_call: TRBJ1-5; clone_size: once; v_call: TRBV19; cdr3_aa: CASSPRDRVNQPQHF; cdr3_nt: TGTGCCAGTAGTCCAAGGGACAGGGTAAATCAGCCCCAGCATTTT
d_call: .; j_call: TRBJ2-5; clone_size: once; v_call: TRBV5-1; cdr3_aa: CASRGGRDPQETQYF; cdr3_nt: TGCGCCAGCAGGGGTGGGCGGGATCCTCAAGAGACCCAGTACTTC
d_call: TRBD2; j_call: TRBJ2-7; clone_size: .; v_call: TRBV30; cdr3_aa: CAWSKSGLAGSEQYF; cdr3_nt: TGTGCCTGGAGCAAATCCGGACTAGCGGGATCCGAGCAGTACTTC
d_call: .; j_call: TRBJ2-1; clone_size: few; v_call: TRBV5-1; cdr3_aa: CASSSRTEGVQFF; cdr3_nt: TGCGCCAGCAGCTCCCGGACAGAAGGAGTGCAGTTCTTC
d_call: .; j_call: TRBJ1-1; clone_size: .; v_call: TRBV30; cdr3_aa: CAWNTNVHDSAEAFF; cdr3_nt: TGTGCCTGGAACACCAATGTCCATGATAGCGCTGAAGCTTTCTTT
d_call: .; j_call: TRBJ2-1; clone_size: .; v_call: TRBV27; cdr3_aa: CASNRLVGNEQFF; cdr3_nt: TGTGCCAGCAATAGACTAGTTGGTAATGAGCAGTTCTTC
d_call: .; j_call: TRBJ2-5; clone_size: .; v_call: TRBV30; cdr3_aa: CACRRSGQETQYF; cdr3_nt: TGTGCCTGTCGAAGGTCGGGGCAAGAGACCCAGTACTTC